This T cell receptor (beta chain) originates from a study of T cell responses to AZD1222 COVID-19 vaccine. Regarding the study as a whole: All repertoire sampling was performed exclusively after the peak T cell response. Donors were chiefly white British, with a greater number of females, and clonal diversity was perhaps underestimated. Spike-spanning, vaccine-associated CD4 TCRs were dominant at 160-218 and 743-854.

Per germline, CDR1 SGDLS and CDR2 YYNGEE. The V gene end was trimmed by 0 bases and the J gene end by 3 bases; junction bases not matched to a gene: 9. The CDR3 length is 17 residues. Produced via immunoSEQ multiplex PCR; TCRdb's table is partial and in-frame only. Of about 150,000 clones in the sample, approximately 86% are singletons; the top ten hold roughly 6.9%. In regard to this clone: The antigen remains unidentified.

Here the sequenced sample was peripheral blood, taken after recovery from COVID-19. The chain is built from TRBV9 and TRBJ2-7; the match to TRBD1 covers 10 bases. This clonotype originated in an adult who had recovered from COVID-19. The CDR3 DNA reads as TGTGCCAGCAGCGTAGCTGTATCCGGGACAGGGGACTACGAGCAGTACTTC. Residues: CASSVAVSGTGDYEQYF.